This entry concerns a single T cell receptor beta chain. The antigen remains unidentified. Genes and germline come from the mouse. Coverage ceases 1 residue before the CDR3 finishes, and the germline J gene fills in the end. Time point meaning: mouse harvest day 14 after allogeneic transplant. The graft held 10^6 splenic CD5+ T cells and 10^7 T-cell-depleted bone marrow cells. The entry originates in a study of tissue T cells after allogeneic stem cell transplantation. General study findings and limits: TCR repertoires tracked anatomic similarity, regardless of disease or transplant status. Few T cell clones were shared across patients, but motif clusters showed tissue-specific shared signatures.

Clones were read by immunoSEQ multiplex PCR, and TCRdb kept only the in-frame ones, dropping some. Altogether roughly 4,200 clones are present, approximately 51% being singletons, with the ten largest covering around 35%. The CDR3 has 15 amino acids. CDR1 and CDR2 from the germline V gene are KGHTA and FQNQQP. This sequence joins TRBV23 and TRBJ2-7; no DNA check was done on the table's D call, TRBD2. The sequence was obtained from a female BALB/c mouse given C57BL/6 T cells with graft-versus-host disease after an allogeneic hematopoietic cell transplant. The sequencing sample was made of lymph node tissue. The CDR3 sequence is CSSSQSGTGGYEQYF. CDR3 DNA, as far as it was read: TGCTCCAGCAGTCAATCCGGGACTGGGGGGTATGAACAGTAC.